Presented here are 31 T cell receptor beta chains from one specimen sequenced in a study of T cells in localized non-small cell lung cancer. The protocol was immunoSEQ multiplex PCR, while the TCRdb copy is restricted to in-frame clones and leaves out a portion. The data show tens of thousands of clones, more than 75% seen once. The sample in question was PBMCs, obtained before any cancer treatment. These receptors were obtained from a woman aged 35 to 70 with stage II squamous cell lung carcinoma.

The J gene is TRBJ2-1, the V gene TRBV27; perhaps TRBD1 as D (5 bases). There are 16 residues in the CDR3. Germline V gene sequence: CDR1 MNHEY, CDR2 SMNVEV (reference sequence). V lost 3 bases and J lost 4, with 16 bases in between. The CDR3 DNA sequence: TGTGCCAGCAGTTTCCGCAGGGCGGACCGGTACAATGAGCAGTTCTTC. Translation: CASSFRRADRYNEQFF.

This clone was seen just once. The DNA of the CDR3 is TGTGCCAGCAGTGAAGGGCAGCCAGTAACCTACGAGCAGTACTTC. The encoded protein is CASSEGQPVTYEQYF. V and J are TRBV6-1 and TRBJ2-7; D call uncertain. This CDR3 contains 15 residues. The V and J ends lost 1 base and 2 bases respectively, with 12 bases between them. In germline, CDR1 is MNHNS, CDR2 SASEGT.

The genes are TRBV4-2 and TRBJ2-3, with 11 nucleotides matching TRBD2. Trimming at V came to 4 bases and at J to 2 bases, leaving 5 bases not matched to a gene. Germline CDR1 reads LGHNA; CDR2 reads YNFKEQ. The length of the CDR3 is 16 residues. The CDR3 DNA is TGTGCCAGCAGCCCTGGGACTAGCGGTCACACAGATACGCAGTATTTT. Its translation: CASSPGTSGHTDTQYF.

A few counts support this clone. J is TRBJ2-1 and V is TRBV19; D possibly uses TRBD1 or TRBD2 (5 bases each). Trimming pared 1 base from V and 1 base from J, leaving 5 bases between. The CDR3 runs to 14 residues. CDR1 LNHDA and CDR2 SQIVND come from the germline V gene (reference sequence). The CDR3 DNA reads TGTGCCAGTAGTATAGGGGGGTCCTACAATGAGCAGTTCTTC. This translates into CASSIGGSYNEQFF.

This clone was recorded only once. The J gene is TRBJ1-5, the V gene TRBV2; 8 nucleotides agree with TRBD1. Germline V gene sequence: CDR1 SNHLY, CDR2 FYNNEI. The CDR3 is made up of 14 amino acids. V trimming: 1 base; J trimming: 9 bases; junction bases outside the gene matches: 5. CDR3 in amino acids: CASSEGNRGGPQHF. The CDR3, as DNA: TGTGCCAGCAGTGAAGGGAACAGGGGGGGGCCCCAGCATTTT. Variable domain in full (rest from reference TRBV2 and TRBJ1-5): EPEVTQTPSHQVTQMGQEVILRCVPISNHLYFYWYRQILGQKVEFLVSFYNNEISEKSEIFDDQFSVERPDGSNFTLKIRSTKLEDSAMYFCASSEGNRGGPQHFGDGTRLSIL.

The rearrangement uses TRBV7-8 and TRBJ2-1; D tentatively fits TRBD1 or TRBD2 (6 bases each). The CDR3 extends over 15 amino acids. Trimming shortened V by 7 bases and J by 3 bases, and 16 bases separated the two germline ends. CDR1 and CDR2 (germline): SGHVS, FQNEAQ. This chain's CDR3 is CASTAEGVSYNEQFF. The DNA for the CDR3 is TGTGCCAGCACCGCGGAGGGGGTGAGCTACAATGAGCAGTTCTTC.

The chain joins TRBV5-1 to TRBJ2-1; 11 bases map to TRBD2. This CDR3 has 16 amino acids. Germline lookup yields CDR1 SGHRS and CDR2 YFSETQ. V gave up 7 bases and J gave up 1 base; unmatched junction bases: 7. CDR3 DNA: TGCGCCAGCTCCATAGCGGGAGGGACATCCTACAATGAGCAGTTCTTC. It yields the protein CASSIAGGTSYNEQFF. Based on the CDR3 plus reference TRBV5-1 and TRBJ2-1, the full variable domain is KAGVTQTPRYLIKTRGQQVTLSCSPISGHRSVSWYQQTPGQGLQFLFEYFSETQRNKGNFPGRFSGRQFSNSRSEMNVSTLELGDSALYLCASSIAGGTSYNEQFFGPGTRLTVL.

V gene TRBV7-9 combines with J gene TRBJ2-2, with unresolved D. This CDR3 is 11 amino acids long. The germline V and J ends were trimmed by 4 bases and 13 bases, with 10 bases remaining between them. Germline values: CDR1 SEHNR, CDR2 FQNEAQ (reference sequence). The CDR3 here is CASSSSRSLFF. As DNA, the CDR3 is TGTGCCAGCAGCTCCTCCCGATCGCTGTTTTTT.

The chain employs TRBV6-1 and TRBJ2-1; D gene uncertain. The V end was cut by 7 bases, the J end by 4 bases, with 11 bases between. The CDR3 sequence is 13 residues long. The germline gives CDR1 MNHNS, CDR2 SASEGT. The CDR3 spells CASITSAYNEQFF. As DNA, the CDR3 is TGTGCCAGCATAACTTCAGCATACAATGAGCAGTTCTTC.

The V gene is TRBV5-4, the J gene TRBJ2-3; the D gene is possibly TRBD1 (6 bases). V was cut by 1 base and J by 1 base, with 10 bases left in between. CDR1 and CDR2 (germline): SGHNT, YYREEE (reference sequence). The CDR3 runs 15 residues. This CDR3 reads CASSLSRGRTDTQYF. CDR3 coding DNA: TGTGCCAGCAGCTTGTCCAGGGGCCGCACAGATACGCAGTATTTT.

The V and J genes are TRBV5-6 and TRBJ2-1; 9 bases are a match to TRBD2. The CDR3 sequence is 15 residues long. Germline CDR1 SGHDT, CDR2 YYEEEE. Trimming removed 0 bases from V and 6 bases from J; junction bases left unmatched: 4. CDR3 DNA sequence: TGTGCCAGCAGCTTGGGCGGGAGGGCCCCCAATGAGCAGTTCTTC. Amino acid sequence: CASSLGGRAPNEQFF.

The gene calls are TRBV18 and TRBJ2-5; D is undetermined. Judging by the DNA end, TRBJ2-7 fits better; the J call may be wrong. This CDR3 comprises 13 residues. Germline CDR1 reads KGHSH; CDR2 reads LQKENI. For the CDR3, the DNA is TGTGCCAGCTCCCCCTCCGCAAAGTCCGAGCAGTACTTC. Encoded protein: CASSPSAKSEQYF.

V gene TRBV18 combines with J gene TRBJ2-7; 10 nucleotides agree with TRBD1. The CDR3 sequence is 16 residues long. V gave up 3 bases and J gave up 2 bases; unmatched junction bases: 7. Germline V gene sequence: CDR1 KGHSH, CDR2 LQKENI. The CDR3 here is CASSPSGTGVAYEQYF. CDR3 nucleotide sequence: TGTGCCAGCTCACCCTCCGGGACAGGGGTCGCCTACGAGCAGTACTTC.

This clone appeared a few times. The chain uses TRBV5-1 and TRBJ1-1, with TRBD1 matching over 8 bases. CDR1 and CDR2 (germline): SGHRS, YFSETQ. The length of the CDR3 is 15 residues. After removal of 4 bases from V and 0 bases from J, the junction contained 5 bases not matched to a gene. The CDR3 protein is CASSRGDRLNTEAFF. In DNA form, the CDR3 reads TGCGCCAGCAGCCGCGGGGACAGGTTGAACACTGAAGCTTTCTTT. The entire variable domain, with the rest obtained from reference TRBV5-1 and TRBJ1-1, is as follows: KAGVTQTPRYLIKTRGQQVTLSCSPISGHRSVSWYQQTPGQGLQFLFEYFSETQRNKGNFPGRFSGRQFSNSRSEMNVSTLELGDSALYLCASSRGDRLNTEAFFGQGTRLTVV.

The chain employs TRBV5-1 and TRBJ2-2; D is uncertain. V shed 4 bases and J shed 4 bases, with 8 bases lying between them. CDR1 SGHRS and CDR2 YFSETQ come from the germline V gene. The CDR3 spans 13 residues. CDR3 in DNA: TGCGCCAGCAGCCCATCCGGCACCGGGGAGCTGTTTTTT. This encodes CASSPSGTGELFF.

The rearrangement links TRBV16 to TRBJ1-2; D is ambiguous. From germline, CDR1 is KGHSY and CDR2 FQNENV. V lost 5 bases, J lost 0 bases, and 13 bases lay in between. This CDR3 has 15 residues. The CDR3 DNA sequence: TGTGCCAGCAGCAGAGGTCGGGGAGCTAACTATGGCTACACCTTC. Amino acids: CASSRGRGANYGYTF.

V and J are TRBV4-3 and TRBJ2-4; D perhaps matches TRBD1 (6 bases). Looked up from germline, CDR1 is LGHNA and CDR2 is YSLEER. The CDR3 covers 16 residues. V lost 2 bases, J lost 3 bases, and 14 bases lay in between. The CDR3 loop is CASSQLQGFGKNIQYF. The CDR3 DNA follows: TGCGCCAGCAGCCAACTACAGGGTTTTGGCAAAAACATTCAGTACTTC.

The chain employs TRBV28 and TRBJ1-2, with 7 nucleotides matching TRBD1. CDR3 length: 15 residues. V lost 6 bases to trimming and J lost 2 bases; unmatched junction nucleotides: 9. The V gene's germline CDR1 is MDHEN and CDR2 SYDVKM. CDR3: CASRTQTGWNYGYTF. The CDR3, as DNA: TGTGCCAGCAGGACCCAGACAGGGTGGAACTATGGCTACACCTTC.

This sequence joins TRBV7-7 and TRBJ1-1; D is unresolved. The germline gives CDR1 SSHAT, CDR2 FNYEAQ (reference sequence). The CDR3 runs to 13 residues. Trimming shortened V by 5 bases and J by 12 bases, and 19 bases separated the two germline ends. The CDR3 bases are TGTGCCAGCAGCCCGCTGTCCGGGAGGGAGCCTTTCTTT. As protein: CASSPLSGREPFF. Using reference TRBV7-7 and TRBJ1-1 for the parts outside the CDR3, the full variable domain is GAGVSQSPRYKVTKRGQDVTLRCDPISSHATLYWYQQALGQGPEFLTYFNYEAQPDKSGLPSDRFSAERPEGSISTLTIQRTEQRDSAMYRCASSPLSGREPFFGQGTRLTVV.

This sequence joins TRBV2 and TRBJ1-2; D unresolved. In germline, CDR1 is SNHLY, CDR2 FYNNEI. The CDR3 extends over 13 amino acids. Trimming took off 2 bases at V and 4 bases at J, with 8 bases between the two ends. The CDR3 loop is CASSEKGGYGYTF. In nucleotides, the CDR3 is TGTGCCAGCAGTGAAAAGGGTGGCTATGGCTACACCTTC.

The chain links TRBV7-9 to TRBJ2-6; D ambiguous. This CDR3 has 13 residues. The ends were cut back, 5 bases at V and 5 bases at J, with 7 bases in the middle. Germline CDR1 is SEHNR and CDR2 is FQNEAQ (reference sequence). Written as DNA, the CDR3 is TGTGCCAGCAGCCCCGCCCGGGCCAACGTCCTGACTTTC. Protein product: CASSPARANVLTF.

The CDR3 sequence: CASSPLVGVGRTSGNIQYF. The CDR3 DNA reads as TGTGCCAGCAGCCCTTTGGTTGGGGTAGGGAGGACTAGCGGAAACATTCAGTACTTC. The rearrangement links TRBV27 to TRBJ2-4; TRBD2 aligns across 10 bases. The J segment lost 6 bases and the V segment lost 6 bases, leaving 20 bases of the junction unmatched. The CDR3 is made up of 19 amino acids. Germline CDR1 MNHEY, CDR2 SMNVEV (reference sequence).

This chain connects TRBV6-5 to TRBJ2-7, with 9 nucleotides matching TRBD1. Germline V lookup: CDR1 MNHEY, CDR2 SVGAGI. There are 14 residues in the CDR3. Trimming removed 4 bases from V and 2 bases from J; junction bases left unmatched: 3. The CDR3 nucleotides are TGTGCCAGCAGTTCGGGACAGGGTACCTACGAGCAGTACTTC. It encodes CASSSGQGTYEQYF.

This chain links TRBV12-5 with TRBJ2-7, with 8 bases fitting TRBD1. J lost 3 bases, V lost 8 bases, and 9 bases had no gene match. The CDR3 extends over 14 amino acids. Germline assignment: CDR1 LGHNT and CDR2 FRNRAP. CDR3 residues: CASTEAGGLYEQYF. The DNA of the CDR3 is TGTGCTAGTACTGAGGCAGGGGGCCTCTACGAGCAGTACTTC.

The V gene is TRBV11-2, the J gene TRBJ2-3; D possibly corresponds to TRBD2 (6 bases). The V gene lost 5 bases and the J gene lost 2 bases, with 11 bases spanning the gap. The germline CDR1 and CDR2 sequences are SGHAT and FQNNGV. There are 14 residues in the CDR3. CDR3 loop: CASSPGLPTDTQYF. The CDR3 coding sequence is TGTGCCAGCAGCCCAGGACTACCCACAGATACGCAGTATTTT.

This clone has more than one count but fewer than ten. V and J are TRBV6-1 and TRBJ1-1, with D possibly being TRBD1 (6 bases). The CDR3 covers 15 residues. Looked up from germline, CDR1 is MNHNS and CDR2 is SASEGT. Trimming pared 11 bases from V and 4 bases from J, leaving 23 bases between. CDR3 amino acids: CAHKGGRGGFTEAFF. DNA for the CDR3: TGTGCCCATAAAGGGGGGCGCGGGGGTTTCACTGAAGCTTTCTTT.

V and J are TRBV4-2 and TRBJ2-3; 12 bases align to TRBD2. The V and J ends lost 1 base and 6 bases, in that order; junction bases with no gene match: 5. Germline V gene data show CDR1 as LGHNA and CDR2 as YNFKEQ. The CDR3 sequence is 16 residues long. The CDR3 region is CASSQVTSGRLDTQYF. The CDR3 coding sequence is TGTGCCAGCAGCCAAGTAACTAGCGGGAGGCTGGATACGCAGTATTTT.

This clone was detected only once. The V and J genes are TRBV5-1 and TRBJ1-6; 8 bases fit TRBD1. The CDR3 loop spans 15 amino acids. The trim removed 0 bases at V and 7 bases at J, leaving 3 bases unmatched. CDR1 is SGHRS, CDR2 YFSETQ, per germline. CDR3 amino acids: CASSLVQGANSPLHF. CDR3 DNA: TGCGCCAGCAGCTTGGTTCAGGGGGCAAATTCACCCCTCCACTTT. Based on the CDR3 plus reference TRBV5-1 and TRBJ1-6, the full variable domain is KAGVTQTPRYLIKTRGQQVTLSCSPISGHRSVSWYQQTPGQGLQFLFEYFSETQRNKGNFPGRFSGRQFSNSRSEMNVSTLELGDSALYLCASSLVQGANSPLHFGNGTRLTVT.

The chain uses TRBV6-5 and TRBJ2-7; possibly TRBD2 for D (6 bases). Germline V gene lookup returns CDR1 MNHEY and CDR2 SVGAGI. Between the trimmed V and J ends, which lost 4 bases and 6 bases, there was a span of 7 bases. CDR3 length: 11 amino acids. CDR3 sequence: CASSSGGEQYF. DNA of the CDR3: TGTGCCAGCAGTTCCGGGGGCGAGCAGTACTTC.

The chain is built from TRBV14 and TRBJ2-4; D not certain. Trimming took off 4 bases at V and 0 bases at J, with 13 bases between the two ends. The CDR3 contains 16 residues. Germline loops: CDR1 SGHDN, CDR2 FVKESK. This CDR3 reads CASSRSLPLAKNIQYF. Here the CDR3 DNA reads TGTGCCAGCAGCCGTTCCCTTCCACTAGCCAAAAACATTCAGTACTTC.

The chain couples TRBV4-3 to TRBJ1-4, with a possible D match to TRBD1 (6 bases). CDR1 is LGHNA and CDR2 is YSLEER in the germline V gene. The CDR3 extends over 16 amino acids. Trimming stripped 0 bases from V and 4 bases from J, with 12 bases between. CDR3 sequence reads: CASSQDPTGLNEKLFF. DNA for the CDR3: TGCGCCAGCAGCCAAGATCCGACAGGACTTAATGAAAAACTGTTTTTT.